The source of this T cell receptor beta chain is a study of CD8 T cells in Susac syndrome. At the level of the study: When blood was drawn, patients with Susac syndrome were on intravenous immunoglobulin alone, on corticosteroids, or therapy-naive.

This CDR3 is built from 12 residues. J was trimmed by 7 bases and V by 6 bases; bases with no gene match: 3. RNA, at 0.5 to 1 ug, was reverse transcribed with random hexamers. TCR beta CDR3 was amplified by immunoSEQ covering 54 Vbeta and 13 Jbeta. TCRdb re-analysed the immunoSEQ multiplex PCR reads in MiXCR, keeping a single row per CDR3 protein. The table includes more than 150,000 distinct CDR3 sequences, 95% detected once. This TCR came from a human donor with Susac syndrome. The V and J genes are TRBV12-3 or TRBV12-4 and TRBJ2-7, with TRBD1 matching over 10 bases. Sequences were obtained from CD8+ T cells from PBMCs. The DNA of the CDR3 is TGTGCCAGCAGGACAGGGGGCAAAGAGCAGTACTTC. This gives the protein CASRTGGKEQYF.